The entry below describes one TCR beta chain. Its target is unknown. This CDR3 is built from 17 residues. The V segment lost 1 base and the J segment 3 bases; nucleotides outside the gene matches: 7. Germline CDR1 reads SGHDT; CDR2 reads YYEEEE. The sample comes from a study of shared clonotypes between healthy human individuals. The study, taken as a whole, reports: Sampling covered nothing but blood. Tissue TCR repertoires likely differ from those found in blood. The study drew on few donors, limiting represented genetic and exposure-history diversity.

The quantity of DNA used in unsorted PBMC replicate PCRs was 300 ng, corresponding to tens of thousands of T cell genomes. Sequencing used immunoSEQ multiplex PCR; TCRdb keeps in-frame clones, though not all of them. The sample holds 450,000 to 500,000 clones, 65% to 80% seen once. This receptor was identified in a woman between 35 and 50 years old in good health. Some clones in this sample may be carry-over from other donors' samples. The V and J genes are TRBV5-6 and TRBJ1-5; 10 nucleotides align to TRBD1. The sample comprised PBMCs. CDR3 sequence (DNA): TGTGCCAGCAGCTTGCGACCGGGACAGGGGTACAATCAGCCCCAGCATTTT. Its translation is CASSLRPGQGYNQPQHF.